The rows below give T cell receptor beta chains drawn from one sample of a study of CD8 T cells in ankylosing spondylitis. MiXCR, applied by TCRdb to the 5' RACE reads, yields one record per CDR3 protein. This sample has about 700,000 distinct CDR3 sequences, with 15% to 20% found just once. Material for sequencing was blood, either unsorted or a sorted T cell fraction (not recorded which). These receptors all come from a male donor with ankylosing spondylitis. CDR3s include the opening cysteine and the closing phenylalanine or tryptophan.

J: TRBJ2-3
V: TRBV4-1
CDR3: CASSQELGAGADTQYF

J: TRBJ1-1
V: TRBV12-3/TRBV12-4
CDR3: CASSPSRKGVTEAFF

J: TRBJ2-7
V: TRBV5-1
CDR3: CASSTGQGAHEQYF

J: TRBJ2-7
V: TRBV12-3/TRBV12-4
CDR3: CASSFAGVEQYF

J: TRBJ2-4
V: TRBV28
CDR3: CASSSGGASKNIQYF

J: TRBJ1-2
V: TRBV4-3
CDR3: CASSQDRGRGLGYTF

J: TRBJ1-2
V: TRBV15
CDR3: CATSRVDGGYTF

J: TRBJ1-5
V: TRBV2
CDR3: CAIGSANQPQHF

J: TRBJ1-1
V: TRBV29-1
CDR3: CTGGAYTEAFF

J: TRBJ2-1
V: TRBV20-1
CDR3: CSARSGTYNEQFF

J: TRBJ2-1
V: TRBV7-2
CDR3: CASRTPGLTEQFF

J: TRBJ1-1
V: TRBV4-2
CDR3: CASRRDRGNPEAFF

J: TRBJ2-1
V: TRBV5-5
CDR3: CASSLISSTQAEQFF

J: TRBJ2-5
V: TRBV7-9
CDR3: CASSFGDRGYQETQYF

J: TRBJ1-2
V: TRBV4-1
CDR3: CASSQVRPAQANYGYTF

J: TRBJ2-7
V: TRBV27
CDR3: CASSTWTSGGYEQYF

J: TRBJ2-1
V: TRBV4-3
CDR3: CASSQGTAASSYNEQFF

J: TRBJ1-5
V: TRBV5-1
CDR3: CASSLTGISNQPQHF

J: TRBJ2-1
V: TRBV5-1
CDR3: CASSPKAYEQFF

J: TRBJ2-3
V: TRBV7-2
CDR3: CASSLVVGTADTQYF

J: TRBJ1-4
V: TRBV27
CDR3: CATSGGINEKLFF

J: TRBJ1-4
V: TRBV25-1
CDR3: CASSEGGAVEKLFF

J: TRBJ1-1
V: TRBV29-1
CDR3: CSLQQRFSSEAFF

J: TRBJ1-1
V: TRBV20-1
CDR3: CSARDRSGGGSYTEAFF

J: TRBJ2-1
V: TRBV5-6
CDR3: CASSFNPLAGGANEQFF

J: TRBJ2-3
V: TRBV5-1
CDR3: CASSLTAGIDTQYF

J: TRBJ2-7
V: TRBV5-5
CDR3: CASSSPGQTYEQYF

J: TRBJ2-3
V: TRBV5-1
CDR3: CASSLAFVGNTDTQYF

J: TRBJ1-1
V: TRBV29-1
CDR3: CSVTGIRGLNTEAFF

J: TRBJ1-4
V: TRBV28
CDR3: CASSAPRDSVSEKLFF

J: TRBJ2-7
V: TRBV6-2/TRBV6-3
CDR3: CASSYPVGTERYEQYF

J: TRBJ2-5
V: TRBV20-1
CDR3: CSAIEAFQETQYF

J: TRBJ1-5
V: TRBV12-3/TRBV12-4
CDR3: CASSVGLGNQPQHF

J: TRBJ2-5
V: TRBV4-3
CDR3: CASSPHGEAETQYF

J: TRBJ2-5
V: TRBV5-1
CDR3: CASSLLGGVETQYF

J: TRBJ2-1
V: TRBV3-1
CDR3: CASSPPSVRYNEQFF

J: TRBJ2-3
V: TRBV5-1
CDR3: CASKLGASTDTQYF

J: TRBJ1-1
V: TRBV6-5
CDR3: CASTYLDRVGTEAFF

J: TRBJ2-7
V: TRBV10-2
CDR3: CASSWGDYSYEQYF

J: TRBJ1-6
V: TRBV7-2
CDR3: CASSHDRGFSPLHF

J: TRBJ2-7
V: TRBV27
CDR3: CASSPIGYEQYF

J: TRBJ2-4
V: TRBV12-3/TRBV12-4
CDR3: CASSPPAWHIQYF

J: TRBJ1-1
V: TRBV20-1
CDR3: CSASTENTEAFF

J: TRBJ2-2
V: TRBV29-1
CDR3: CSVEVPGANTGELFF

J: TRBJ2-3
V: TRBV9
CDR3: CASSVDMSGGRTDTQYF

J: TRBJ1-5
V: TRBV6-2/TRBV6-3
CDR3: CASTEQGAQPQHF

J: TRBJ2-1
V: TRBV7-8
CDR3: CASSLGSGTEEQFF

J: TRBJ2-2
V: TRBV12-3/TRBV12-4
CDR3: CASSLSGGRGAGELFF

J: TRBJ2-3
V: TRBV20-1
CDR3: CSAPRVDRGTDTQYF

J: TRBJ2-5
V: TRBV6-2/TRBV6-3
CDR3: CASRRTRETQYF

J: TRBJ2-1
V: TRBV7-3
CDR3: CASSSLAGNEQFF

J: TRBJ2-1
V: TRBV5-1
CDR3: CASSLSTGTSYNEQFF

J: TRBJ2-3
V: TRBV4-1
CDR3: CASSQQGTTDTQYF

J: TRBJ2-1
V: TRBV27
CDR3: CASSLSAGESYNEQFF

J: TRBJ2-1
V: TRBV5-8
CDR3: CASSFTINEQFF

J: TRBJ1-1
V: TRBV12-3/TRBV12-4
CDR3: CASSYDGGTEAFF